This TCR beta chain stems from a study of shared clonotypes between healthy human individuals. CDR3 length equals 16 residues. V shed 7 bases, J shed 1 base, and the junction held 10 bases outside the gene matches. From germline, CDR1 is SGHVS and CDR2 FQNEAQ. Produced via immunoSEQ multiplex PCR; TCRdb's table is partial and in-frame only. In the table there are about 1.5 million clones, over 95% of which are singletons. The rearrangement joins TRBV7-8 to TRBJ1-5; TRBD1 agrees at 7 bases. The sequence was collected from a young man in good health. Sequencing was carried out using naive CD4+ T cells sorted from blood. Subset given: CD45RA+ positively selected. The CDR3 nucleotides read TGTGCCAGCACCACAACTAGGGGGCTGAGCAATCAGCCCCAGCATTTT. Translated, it gives CASTTTRGLSNQPQHF.